The 9 T cell receptor beta chains in this list originate from one sample, sequenced in a study of shared T cell receptors in the human thymus. Assay: immunoSEQ multiplex PCR; the TCRdb copy retains only in-frame clones and omits some. The repertoire consists of roughly 660,000 clones, with roughly 90% occurring once and the leading ten covering about 0.01%. These records were also assigned to another study, of human thymus T cells.

The sample comprised thymocytes. The receptors originated from a boy under two years old with a congenital heart defect.

V usage is TRBV5-4 and J usage is TRBJ2-7; the match to TRBD2 covers 11 bases. The trim removed 0 bases at V and 3 bases at J, leaving 5 bases unmatched. The CDR3 covers 16 residues. Germline V gene sequence: CDR1 SGHNT, CDR2 YYREEE (reference sequence). CDR3 residues: CASSLAGLAGYYEQYF. The CDR3 DNA follows: TGTGCCAGCAGCTTGGCCGGACTAGCGGGTTACTACGAGCAGTACTTC.

This clone came up once. V gene TRBV27 combines with J gene TRBJ1-3; 12 positions agree with TRBD1. V trimming: 6 bases; J trimming: 4 bases; junction bases outside the gene matches: 13. CDR1 is MNHEY and CDR2 is SMNVEV in the germline V gene (reference sequence). CDR3 length: 18 residues. The CDR3 sequence: CASRPHQPGQGAGNTIYF. Here the CDR3 DNA reads TGTGCCAGCAGGCCACACCAACCGGGACAGGGGGCAGGAAACACCATATATTTT.

The chain couples TRBV7-6 to TRBJ2-2; 8 nucleotides agree with TRBD2. This CDR3 region has 16 residues. V shed 4 bases and J 5 bases; nucleotides not matched to a gene: 9. Germline V gene lookup returns CDR1 SGHVS and CDR2 FNYEAQ. This CDR3 reads CASSSRTSPRTGELFF. Here the CDR3 DNA reads TGTGCCAGCAGCTCCCGGACTAGCCCAAGGACCGGGGAGCTGTTTTTT.

The rearrangement links TRBV27 to TRBJ2-5; 8 positions match TRBD1. Germline V gene lookup returns CDR1 MNHEY and CDR2 SMNVEV (reference sequence). This CDR3 has 16 residues. V dropped 4 bases and J dropped 0; count of bases not matched to a gene: 7. CDR3 loop: CASSYLDRGDQETQYF. CDR3 nucleotides: TGTGCCAGCAGTTACCTCGACAGGGGAGACCAAGAGACCCAGTACTTC.

This chain connects TRBV27 to TRBJ2-7; 11 nucleotides line up with TRBD1. After removal of 5 bases from V and 3 bases from J, the junction contained 6 bases not matched to a gene. Germline CDR1 and CDR2: MNHEY and SMNVEV (reference sequence). CDR3 length: 15 amino acids. The CDR3 DNA reads as TGTGCCAGCAGTCCGCCCGGGACAGGGGGCTACGAGCAGTACTTC. Its protein product is CASSPPGTGGYEQYF.

The J gene is TRBJ2-1, the V gene TRBV9, with 7 nucleotides matching TRBD2. The junction had 8 bases not matched to a gene; V was cut back by 0 bases and J by 2 bases. This CDR3 region has 17 residues. Germline CDR1 is SGDLS and CDR2 is YYNGEE. CDR3 nucleotides: TGTGCCAGCAGCGTAGCCCAGCGGGACTTAGCCTACAATGAGCAGTTCTTC. As protein: CASSVAQRDLAYNEQFF.

The V and J genes are TRBV9 and TRBJ1-3, with D maybe TRBD1 (5 bases). There are 12 residues in the CDR3. Per germline, CDR1 SGDLS and CDR2 YYNGEE. Between the trimmed V and J ends, which lost 3 bases and 12 bases, there was a span of 13 bases. The CDR3 region has the DNA TGTGCCAGCAGCGCCAGGGAAGTAATCATATATTTT. This gives the protein CASSAREVIIYF.

This clone was seen more than once but under ten times. The chain links TRBV28 to TRBJ1-5, with 8 bases fitting TRBD1. The CDR3 is 14 amino acids. V was clipped by 7 bases and J by 6 bases; unmatched bases: 8. Per the germline V gene, CDR1 is MDHEN and CDR2 is SYDVKM. CDR3 nucleotides: TGTGCCAGCACAAAAGACAGGGGCCCTCAGCCCCAGCATTTT. It encodes CASTKDRGPQPQHF.

The chain uses TRBV2 and TRBJ2-7; 8 bases match TRBD1. The CDR3 has 13 residues. The trim removed 6 bases at V and 5 bases at J, leaving 6 bases unmatched. Germline CDR1 reads SNHLY; CDR2 reads FYNNEI. CDR3 in DNA: TGTGCCAGCAGCCCTTCAGGGGGCCACGAGCAGTACTTC. Its protein product is CASSPSGGHEQYF.